Included here is one T cell receptor (beta chain) sequence, with context. Per the original methods: Estimated nucleated cell counts came from reference gene primer amplification. The data were produced by immunoSEQ multiplex PCR, yet TCRdb's version contains in-frame clones alone and is incomplete. That table is the source of V, J and clone size, and D and trimming were worked out from the DNA. Of about 200,000 clones listed, 80% to 90% are singletons. These data originate in a study of blood T cell repertoires in COVID-19. On the study more broadly: Samples came from the United States, Italy and Spain, spanning acute and convalescent COVID-19. From T cells, B-cell-depleted T cells, or PBMCs came the material, which was cDNA or gDNA.

The clonotype was recovered from a woman between 45 and 65 years old with acute or convalescent COVID-19. The sequenced sample consisted of peripheral blood.

For the CDR3, the DNA is TGCGCCAGCAGCCAGTGGGGGGGAGGAGACGAGCAGTACTTC. Its translation: CASSQWGGGDEQYF. The V call is TRBV5-1, the J call TRBJ2-7; 7 bases align to TRBD2. Germline V gene sequence: CDR1 SGHRS, CDR2 YFSETQ. Trimming cost V 4 bases and J 5 bases; bases outside gene matches: 9. This CDR3 is built from 14 residues.